This T cell receptor (beta chain) derives from a study of human thymus T cells. The CDR3 has 14 amino acids. The germline V gene has CDR1 SGHTA and CDR2 FQGNSA. Clones were sequenced by immunoSEQ multiplex PCR, and TCRdb holds only the in-frame ones, with some missing. The table lists tens of thousands of clones, 90% to 95% of them singletons. General observations from the study: Apparent skewing of V and J gene usage characterized both thymic and blood repertoires.

With respect to this clone: Its antigen is currently unknown. A read error may produce the germline difference seen at one junction end. Different DNA sequences within this sample yield the same CDR3.

This chain joins TRBV7-2 and TRBJ1-6; D call uncertain. Sequenced sample: blood. This TCR was sampled from a boy younger than two with a congenital heart defect but otherwise immunologically healthy. The CDR3 is CASSPGQSLSPLHF. In DNA, the CDR3 is TGCGCCAGCAGCCCGGGTCAATCCTTGTCACCCCTCCACTTT.